Sequencing of this T cell receptor beta chain was carried out in a study of blood T cell repertoires in COVID-19. Study context: COVID-19 samples from acute and convalescent phases originated in the United States, Italy and Spain.

Method: immunoSEQ multiplex PCR; TCRdb's copy keeps in-frame clones and lacks some. Of about 380,000 clones listed, more than 70% are singletons. Participants came from roughly 24 US areas, aged about 18 to 89 years. Which cohort a participant joined came from the clinical history participants gave. Cohort 3 recovered donors had two negative PCRs, clearance, or symptom resolution. V trimming: 4 bases; J trimming: 7 bases; junction bases outside the gene matches: 6. The CDR3 length is 15 residues. Germline V gene lookup returns CDR1 MGHRA and CDR2 YSYEKL. This clone was picked up a small number of times.

V and J are TRBV4-1 and TRBJ1-6, with 8 bases that match TRBD1. Specimen: PBMCs or T cells enriched from blood (not recorded which). The clonotype comes from a woman aged 18-29 years who had recovered from COVID-19. The CDR3 loop is CASSRTGGENSPLHF. The DNA for the CDR3 is TGCGCCAGCAGCCGCACAGGGGGAGAGAATTCACCCCTCCACTTT.